The clone carrying this T cell receptor (beta chain) was counted between two and nine times. The data were taken from a study of T cell repertoires in cytomegalovirus infection. TCRdb reprocessed the reads via MiXCR and lists one record per CDR3 protein. The table lists over 90,000 distinct CDR3 sequences, 15% to 20% of them singletons, with around 8.2% in the top ten. From germline, CDR1 is MRHNA and CDR2 SNTAGT. The CDR3 is 11 residues long. V dropped 2 bases and J dropped 14 bases, with 11 bases sitting between them. Source material: PBMCs. The chain carries TRBV6-4 and TRBJ2-3; D possibly uses TRBD1 or TRBD2 (5 bases each). The source of this sequence is a human donor in good health (CMV status not recorded). Some clones in this sample may be carry-over from other donors' samples. The CDR3 here is CASSDGGVVYF. CDR3 bases: TGTGCCAGCAGTGACGGGGGAGTTGTGTATTTT.